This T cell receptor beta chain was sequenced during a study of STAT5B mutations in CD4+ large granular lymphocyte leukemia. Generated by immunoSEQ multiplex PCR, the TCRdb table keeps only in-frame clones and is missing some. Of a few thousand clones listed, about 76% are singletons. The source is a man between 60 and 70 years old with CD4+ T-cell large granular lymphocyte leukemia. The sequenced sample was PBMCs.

CDR3 protein: CASSLLGGIGSYEQYF. The CDR3 DNA is TGTGCCAGCAGTTTATTGGGGGGGATAGGCTCCTACGAGCAGTACTTC. The gene calls are TRBV27 and TRBJ2-7; 7 bases are shared with TRBD2. The CDR3 contains 16 residues. The ends lost 1 base at V and 0 bases at J; junction bases unmatched: 6. The germline V gene has CDR1 MNHEY and CDR2 SMNVEV (reference sequence).